The clone carrying this TCR beta chain was counted a few times. As yet, its antigen is unknown. This entry belongs to a study of cytomegalovirus exposure and HLA in healthy donors. It was with 60 Vbeta and 13 Jbeta primers that the PCR ran. Profiling relied on immunoSEQ multiplex PCR, and the TCRdb table lists in-frame clones only, not all of them. The table includes 55,000 to 70,000 clones, approximately 80% detected once. Study-wide findings and caveats: A cluster of highly shared sequence variants was likely a sequencing artifact.

From germline, CDR1 is SNHLY and CDR2 FYNNEI. The CDR3 contains 13 residues. Trimming took 7 bases from V and 7 from J; bases not matched to a gene: 6. This receptor was taken from a man younger than 30 in good health and CMV-seropositive. Sequencing was performed on PBMCs. The V gene is TRBV2, the J gene TRBJ2-1; the match to TRBD1 covers 8 bases. CDR3 loop: CASTPDRGNEQFF. CDR3 sequence (DNA): TGTGCCAGCACCCCCGACAGGGGAAATGAGCAGTTCTTC. Together with reference TRBV2 and TRBJ2-1, the CDR3 gives the full variable domain: EPEVTQTPSHQVTQMGQEVILRCVPISNHLYFYWYRQILGQKVEFLVSFYNNEISEKSEIFDDQFSVERPDGSNFTLKIRSTKLEDSAMYFCASTPDRGNEQFFGPGTRLTVL.